This entry features one T cell receptor beta chain sequence. These data are taken from a study of T cell responses to AZD1222 COVID-19 vaccine. CDR3 size: 18 residues. Germline V gene sequence: CDR1 SGHNT, CDR2 YYREEE (reference sequence). J gave up 1 base and V 4 bases, and 10 bases lay outside the gene matches. Some clones are missing from TCRdb's copy, which holds only in-frame ones; the method was immunoSEQ multiplex PCR. Found here are 44,000 or so clones, 83% of them singletons; the top ten hold 45% to 60%. The sequence came from an adult in good health. The material was peripheral blood, obtained on day 0 of AZD1222 vaccination. This chain connects TRBV5-4 to TRBJ1-4; the match to TRBD1 covers 10 bases. The CDR3 is CASSRVSTGGGTNEKLFF. In DNA form, the CDR3 reads TGTGCCAGCAGCCGAGTATCGACAGGGGGCGGAACTAATGAAAAACTGTTTTTT.